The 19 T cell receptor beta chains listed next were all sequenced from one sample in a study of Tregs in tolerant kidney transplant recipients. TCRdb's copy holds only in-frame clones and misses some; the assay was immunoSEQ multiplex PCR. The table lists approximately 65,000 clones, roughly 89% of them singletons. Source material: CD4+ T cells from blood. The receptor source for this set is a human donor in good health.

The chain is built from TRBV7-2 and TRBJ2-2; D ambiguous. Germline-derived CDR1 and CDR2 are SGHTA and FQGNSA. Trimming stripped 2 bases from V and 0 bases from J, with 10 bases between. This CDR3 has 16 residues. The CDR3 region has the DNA TGTGCCAGCAGCTTATTCCTTCCCTCGAACACCGGGGAGCTGTTTTTT. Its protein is CASSLFLPSNTGELFF.

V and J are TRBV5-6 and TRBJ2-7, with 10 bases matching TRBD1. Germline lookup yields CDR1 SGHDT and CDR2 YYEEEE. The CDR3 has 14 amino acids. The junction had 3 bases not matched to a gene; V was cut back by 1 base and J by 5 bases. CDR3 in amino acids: CASSLTGQGNEQYF. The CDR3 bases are TGTGCCAGCAGCTTGACGGGACAGGGGAACGAGCAGTACTTC.

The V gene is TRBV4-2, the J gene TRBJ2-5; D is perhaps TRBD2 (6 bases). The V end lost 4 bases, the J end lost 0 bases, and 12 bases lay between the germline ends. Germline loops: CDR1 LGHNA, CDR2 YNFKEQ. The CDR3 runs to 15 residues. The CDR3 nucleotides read TGTGCCAGCAGCCCCCAGGTAGCGGACCAAGAGACCCAGTACTTC. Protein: CASSPQVADQETQYF.

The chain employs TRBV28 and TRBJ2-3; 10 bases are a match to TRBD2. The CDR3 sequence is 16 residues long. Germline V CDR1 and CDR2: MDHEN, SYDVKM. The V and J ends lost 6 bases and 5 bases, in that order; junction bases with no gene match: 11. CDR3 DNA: TGTGCCAGCAGATCGGGACTAGCGAGGGGAGGAGATACGCAGTATTTT. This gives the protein CASRSGLARGGDTQYF. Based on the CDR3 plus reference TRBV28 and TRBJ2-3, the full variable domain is DVKVTQSSRYLVKRTGEKVFLECVQDMDHENMFWYRQDPGLGLRLIYFSYDVKMKEKGDIPEGYSVSREKKERFSLILESASTNQTSMYLCASRSGLARGGDTQYFGPGTRLTVL.

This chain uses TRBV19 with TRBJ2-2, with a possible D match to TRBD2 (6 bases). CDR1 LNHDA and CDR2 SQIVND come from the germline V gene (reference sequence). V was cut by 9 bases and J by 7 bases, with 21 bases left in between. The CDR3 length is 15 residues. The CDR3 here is CASSPILAYGGELFF. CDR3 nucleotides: TGTGCCAGCTCACCCATCCTAGCGTACGGCGGGGAGCTGTTTTTT. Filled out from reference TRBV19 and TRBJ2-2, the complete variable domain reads DGGITQSPKYLFRKEGQNVTLSCEQNLNHDAMYWYRQDPGQGLRLIYYSQIVNDFQKGDIAEGYSVSREKKESFPLTVTSAQKNPTAFYLCASSPILAYGGELFFGEGSRLTVL.

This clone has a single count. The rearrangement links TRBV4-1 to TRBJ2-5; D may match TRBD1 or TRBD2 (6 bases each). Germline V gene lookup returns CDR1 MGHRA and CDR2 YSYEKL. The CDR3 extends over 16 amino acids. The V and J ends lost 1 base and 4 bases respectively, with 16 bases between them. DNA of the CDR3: TGCGCCAGCAGCCAAGGGCAAAGGGGGGCGGGAGAGACCCAGTACTTC. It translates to CASSQGQRGAGETQYF.

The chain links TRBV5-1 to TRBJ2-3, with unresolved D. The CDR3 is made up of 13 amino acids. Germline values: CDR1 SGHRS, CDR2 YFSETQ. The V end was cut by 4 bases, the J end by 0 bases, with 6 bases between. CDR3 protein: CASSQTSTDTQYF. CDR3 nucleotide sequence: TGCGCCAGCAGCCAAACTAGCACAGATACGCAGTATTTT.

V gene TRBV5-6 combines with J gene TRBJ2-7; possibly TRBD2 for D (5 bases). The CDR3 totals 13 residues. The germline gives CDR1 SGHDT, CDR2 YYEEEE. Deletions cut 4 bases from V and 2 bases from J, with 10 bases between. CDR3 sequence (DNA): TGTGCCAGCAGCCCGGGATTAACCTACGAGCAGTACTTC. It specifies CASSPGLTYEQYF.

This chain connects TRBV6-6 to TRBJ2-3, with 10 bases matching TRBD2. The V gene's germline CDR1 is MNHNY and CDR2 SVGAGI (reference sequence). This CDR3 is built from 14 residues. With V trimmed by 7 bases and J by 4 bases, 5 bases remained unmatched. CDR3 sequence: CASTSGGVPDTQYF. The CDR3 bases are TGTGCCAGCACCAGCGGGGGGGTCCCAGATACGCAGTATTTT.

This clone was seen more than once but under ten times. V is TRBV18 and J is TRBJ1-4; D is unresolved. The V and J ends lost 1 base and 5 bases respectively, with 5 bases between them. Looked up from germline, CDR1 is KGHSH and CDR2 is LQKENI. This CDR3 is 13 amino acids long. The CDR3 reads CASSPLKNEKLFF. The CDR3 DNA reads TGTGCCAGCTCACCACTGAAGAATGAAAAACTGTTTTTT.

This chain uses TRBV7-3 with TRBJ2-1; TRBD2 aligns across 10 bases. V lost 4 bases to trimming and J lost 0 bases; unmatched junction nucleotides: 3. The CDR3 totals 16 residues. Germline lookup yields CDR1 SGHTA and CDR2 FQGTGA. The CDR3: CASSYSGGPSYNEQFF. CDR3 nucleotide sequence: TGTGCCAGCAGCTATAGCGGGGGGCCCTCCTACAATGAGCAGTTCTTC.

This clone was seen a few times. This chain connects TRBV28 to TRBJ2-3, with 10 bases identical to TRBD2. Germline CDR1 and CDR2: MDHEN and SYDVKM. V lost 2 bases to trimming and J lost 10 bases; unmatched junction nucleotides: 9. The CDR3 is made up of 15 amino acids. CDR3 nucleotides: TGTGCCAGCAGTTTAAAGGCTAGCGGGGGTCTTGCGCAGTATTTT. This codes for CASSLKASGGLAQYF.

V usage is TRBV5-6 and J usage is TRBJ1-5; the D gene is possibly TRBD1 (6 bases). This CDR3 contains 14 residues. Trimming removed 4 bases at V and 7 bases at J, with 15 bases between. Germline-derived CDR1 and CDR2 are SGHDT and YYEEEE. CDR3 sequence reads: CASSLTGTGQPQHF. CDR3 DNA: TGTGCCAGCAGCCTAACAGGGACGGGACAGCCCCAGCATTTT.

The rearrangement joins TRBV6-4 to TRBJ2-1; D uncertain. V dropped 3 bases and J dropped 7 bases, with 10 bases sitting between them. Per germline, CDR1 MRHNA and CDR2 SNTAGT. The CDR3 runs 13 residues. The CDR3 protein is CASSEELANEQFF. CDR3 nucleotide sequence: TGTGCCAGCAGTGAGGAGTTGGCAAATGAGCAGTTCTTC.

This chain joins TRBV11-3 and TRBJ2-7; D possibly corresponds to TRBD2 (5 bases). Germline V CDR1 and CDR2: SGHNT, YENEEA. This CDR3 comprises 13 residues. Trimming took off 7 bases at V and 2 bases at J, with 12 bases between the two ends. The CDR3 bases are TGTGCCAGCATAGAAAGGGAGCCCTACGAGCAGTACTTC. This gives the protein CASIEREPYEQYF.

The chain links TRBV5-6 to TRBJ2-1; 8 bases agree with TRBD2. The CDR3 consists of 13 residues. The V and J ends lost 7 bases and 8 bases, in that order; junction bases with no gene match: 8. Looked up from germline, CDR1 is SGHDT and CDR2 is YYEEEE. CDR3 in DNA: TGTGCCAGCCGAAGGACTAGCAGGGATGAGCAGTTCTTC. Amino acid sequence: CASRRTSRDEQFF.

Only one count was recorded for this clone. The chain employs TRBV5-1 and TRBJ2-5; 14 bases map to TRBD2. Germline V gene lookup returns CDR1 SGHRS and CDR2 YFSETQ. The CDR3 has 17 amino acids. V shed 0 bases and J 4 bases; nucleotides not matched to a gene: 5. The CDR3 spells CASSLGLAGGIGETQYF. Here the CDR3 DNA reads TGCGCCAGCAGCTTGGGACTAGCGGGGGGGATTGGAGAGACCCAGTACTTC.

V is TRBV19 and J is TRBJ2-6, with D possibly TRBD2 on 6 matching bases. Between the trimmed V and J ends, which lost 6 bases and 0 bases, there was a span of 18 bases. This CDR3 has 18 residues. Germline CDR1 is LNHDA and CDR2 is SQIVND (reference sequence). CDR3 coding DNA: TGTGCCAGTAGCTTCCGGGGGTCAGTCTTCTCTGGGGCCAACGTCCTGACTTTC. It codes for CASSFRGSVFSGANVLTF.

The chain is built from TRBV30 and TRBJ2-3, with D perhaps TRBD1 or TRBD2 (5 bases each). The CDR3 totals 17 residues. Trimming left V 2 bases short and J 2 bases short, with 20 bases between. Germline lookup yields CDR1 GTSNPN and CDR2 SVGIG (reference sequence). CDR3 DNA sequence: TGTGCCTGGAGTTCAACCCGGGGCCCTATTACCACAGATACGCAGTATTTT. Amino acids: CAWSSTRGPITTDTQYF.